The next 11 T cell receptor beta chains were all read from a single sample in a study of blood T cell repertoires in COVID-19. Assay: immunoSEQ multiplex PCR; the TCRdb copy retains only in-frame clones and omits some. The sample records 99,000 or so clones, roughly nine tenths being singletons. Sequenced: peripheral blood. The source is a human donor in a cohort sampled during active COVID-19.

The chain is built from TRBV12-3 or TRBV12-4 and TRBJ1-2; 9 positions agree with TRBD1. The CDR3 spans 13 residues. Germline trimming cut 6 bases from V and 4 bases from J; bases unmatched to any gene: 3. Here the CDR3 DNA reads TGTGCCAGCAGCACAGGGGGCGGCTATGGCTACACCTTC. Translation: CASSTGGGYGYTF.

This chain connects TRBV20-1 to TRBJ1-4, with D hard to call. The CDR3 extends over 10 amino acids. Per germline, CDR1 DFQATT and CDR2 SNEGSKA (reference sequence). Trimming left V 1 base short and J 14 bases short, with 8 bases between. The CDR3, as DNA: TGCAGTGCTAGAGGGTCGGGGCTGTTTTTT. Translation: CSARGSGLFF.

The V call is TRBV7-9, the J call TRBJ2-3; 10 bases align to TRBD2. Germline values: CDR1 SEHNR, CDR2 FQNEAQ (reference sequence). J gave up 6 bases and V 1 base, and 4 bases lay outside the gene matches. This CDR3 spans 15 amino acids. Here the CDR3 reads CASSLVLAGPDTQYF. The CDR3 DNA sequence: TGTGCCAGCAGCTTAGTACTAGCGGGACCTGATACGCAGTATTTT. The whole variable domain, filled in from reference TRBV7-9 and TRBJ2-3, reads DTGVSQNPRHKITKRGQNVTFRCDPISEHNRLYWYRQTLGQGPEFLTYFQNEAQLEKSRLLSDRFSAERPKGSFSTLEIQRTEQGDSAMYLCASSLVLAGPDTQYFGPGTRLTVL.

V usage is TRBV3-1 (or the pseudogene TRBV3-2) and J usage is TRBJ2-7, with 9 nucleotides matching TRBD1. The germline V gene has CDR1 LGHDT and CDR2 YNNKEL (reference sequence). V was clipped by 6 bases and J by 4 bases; unmatched bases: 4. This CDR3 has 13 amino acids. The CDR3 reads CASSPTGGYEQYF. The CDR3 nucleotides read TGTGCCAGCAGTCCGACAGGGGGGTACGAGCAGTACTTC.

This sequence joins TRBV3-1 (or the pseudogene TRBV3-2) and TRBJ1-1; 8 bases line up with TRBD1. The CDR3 sequence is 14 residues long. Germline V gene data show CDR1 as LGHDT and CDR2 as YNNKEL (reference sequence). Losses at the gene ends were 9 bases for V and 1 base for J; bases not matched to a gene: 7. Here the CDR3 reads CASAPGGWNTEAFF. As DNA, the CDR3 is TGTGCCAGTGCCCCAGGGGGCTGGAACACTGAAGCTTTCTTT.

This sequence joins TRBV5-4 and TRBJ2-5; 8 bases fit TRBD2. CDR3 length: 15 amino acids. V trimming: 4 bases; J trimming: 3 bases; junction bases outside the gene matches: 8. Germline assignment: CDR1 SGHNT and CDR2 YYREEE (reference sequence). CDR3 sequence (DNA): TGTGCCAGCAGCCGGGAGGGCCGGGGCGAAGAGACCCAGTACTTC. This encodes CASSREGRGEETQYF.

The rearrangement uses TRBV2 and TRBJ2-1; tentative D call: TRBD2 (7 bases). From germline, CDR1 is SNHLY and CDR2 FYNNEI. With 4 bases removed from V and 7 bases from J, the gap between germline ends came to 11 bases. The CDR3 totals 13 residues. The CDR3: CASSVEGGNEQFF. For the CDR3, the DNA is TGTGCCAGCAGTGTTGAGGGGGGGAATGAGCAGTTCTTC.

The chain joins TRBV24-1 to TRBJ2-7, with 8 nucleotides matching TRBD1. The V gene's germline CDR1 is KGHDR and CDR2 SFDVKD. The V and J ends lost 5 bases and 5 bases, in that order; junction bases with no gene match: 13. This CDR3 region has 16 residues. In nucleotides, the CDR3 is TGTGCCACCAGTGGAACGGGGGACAGGTCGAACGACGAGCAGTACTTC. Translated, it gives CATSGTGDRSNDEQYF.

The V and J genes are TRBV7-3 and TRBJ2-1, with 8 bases lining up with TRBD2. CDR1 SGHTA and CDR2 FQGTGA come from the germline V gene. CDR3 length equals 14 residues. With 5 bases clipped from V and 1 base from J, the junction kept 1 base outside the gene matches. CDR3 sequence: CASSERGSYNEQFF. As DNA, the CDR3 is TGTGCCAGCAGCGAGCGGGGGTCCTACAATGAGCAGTTCTTC.

This chain uses TRBV5-4 with TRBJ2-1; 12 nucleotides align to TRBD2. This CDR3 comprises 16 residues. Germline trimming cut 4 bases from V and 8 bases from J; bases unmatched to any gene: 10. Germline V lookup: CDR1 SGHNT, CDR2 YYREEE (reference sequence). The DNA of the CDR3 is TGTGCCAGCAGCCGAAGACTAGCGGGAGAGACGCATGAGCAGTTCTTC. This codes for CASSRRLAGETHEQFF.

This clone was seen a single time. This chain links TRBV5-4 with TRBJ2-3; TRBD1 might be the D (6 bases). Germline CDR1 reads SGHNT; CDR2 reads YYREEE (reference sequence). Trimming cost V 4 bases and J 11 bases, with 17 bases left between them. There are 13 residues in the CDR3. In nucleotides, the CDR3 is TGTGCCAGCAGCCTGGGGGAACAGGGTAAGCAGTATTTT. This codes for CASSLGEQGKQYF.